This T cell receptor (beta chain) is from a study of blood T cell repertoires in COVID-19. This clone was detected once. The table came from immunoSEQ multiplex PCR; TCRdb's copy has only in-frame clones and leaves some out. The table has 150,000 or so clones, 80% seen once. Germline-derived CDR1 and CDR2 are SGHAT and FQNNGV. V lost 5 bases to trimming and J lost 7 bases; unmatched junction nucleotides: 20. The CDR3 totals 19 residues. The chain uses TRBV11-2 and TRBJ2-1, with TRBD2 matching over 10 bases. This clonotype originated in a woman aged 55-75 years who had recovered from COVID-19. The specimen sequenced was PBMCs or T cells enriched from blood (not recorded which). CDR3 region: CASSSSGGPYHPSWNEQFF. The CDR3 nucleotides read TGTGCCAGCAGCAGTAGCGGGGGGCCGTATCACCCCTCGTGGAATGAGCAGTTCTTC.